This T cell receptor beta chain was observed in a study of CD8 T cells in Susac syndrome. Study-level points and caveats: It was acknowledged in the study that the number of individuals who were included in its TCR sequencing and HLA analysis was relatively small.

V lost 2 bases and J lost 0, with 4 bases in between. The CDR3 consists of 13 residues. The germline CDR1 and CDR2 sequences are MNHEY and SVGAGI. Notes on this clonotype: No antigen is known for it.

It was with random hexamers that about 0.45 to 1 ug RNA was reverse transcribed. TCRdb re-analysed the immunoSEQ multiplex PCR reads in MiXCR, keeping a single row per CDR3 protein. The data contain some 180,000 distinct CDR3 sequences, 85% to 95% of them singletons. Healthy donors served as age- and sex-matched controls. Isolation of CD8+ and CD4+ T cells was performed negatively, whereas enrichment of TEMRA cells was done by FACS. The TCR comes from a human donor in good health. The chain combines TRBV6-5 with TRBJ1-1; unclear D gene. Sample: CD4+ T cells from PBMCs. CDR3 in DNA: TGTGCCAGCAGTTACGAATTGAACACTGAAGCTTTCTTT. This encodes CASSYELNTEAFF.